The 2 T cell receptor beta chains presented below share a single source sample, sequenced in a study of T cell repertoires in cytomegalovirus infection. TCRdb reprocessed the reads via MiXCR and lists one record per CDR3 protein. The data hold roughly 280,000 distinct CDR3 sequences, with 9.1% observed a single time. The source material was PBMCs. The receptors derive from a human donor in good health (CMV status not recorded). Some clones in this sample may be carry-over from other donors' samples.

There are many counts of this clonotype. The V call is TRBV7-2, the J call TRBJ1-5; D is unresolved. V was cut by 4 bases and J by 2 bases, with 15 bases left in between. CDR3 size: 16 residues. Germline values: CDR1 SGHTA, CDR2 FQGNSA. CDR3 in DNA: TGTGCCAGCAGCTCTTGGGGTAGCGTCGGCAATCAGCCCCAGCATTTT. It codes for CASSSWGSVGNQPQHF.

This clonotype was counted at least ten times. V gene TRBV20-1 combines with J gene TRBJ2-1; D is possibly TRBD1 (5 bases). CDR1 and CDR2 from the germline V gene are DFQATT and SNEGSKA (reference sequence). The V and J ends lost 0 bases and 8 bases respectively, with 14 bases between them. CDR3 length equals 14 residues. CDR3 protein: CSARDRAQAYEQFF. The CDR3, as DNA: TGCAGTGCTAGAGACAGGGCCCAGGCCTATGAGCAGTTCTTC.